This entry features one T cell receptor (beta chain) sequence. This clone was detected only once. It lacks a known antigen. Base qualities are not recorded, but no much larger clone differs from it by a single base. TCRbeta CDR3 regions were sequenced with the immunoSEQ Assay. After extraction, genomic DNA underwent amplification by bias-controlled multiplex PCR, followed by high-throughput sequencing. Turning to the authors' computational methods: To quantify the absolute abundance of every unique TCRbeta CDR3 region, sequences were collapsed and filtered. T cell fraction was estimated by normalizing TCRbeta template counts to usable DNA, which was measured by amplifying reference genes present in all nucleated cells. Repertoire TCRs were annotated as SARS-CoV-2-specific when V gene, CDR3 amino acid sequence and J gene were exactly matched to a known reactive TCR set. The reference SARS-CoV-2 TCR set was derived from MIRA and filtered for enrichment in COVID-19-positive ImmuneCODE repertoires, a step that removed public or cross-reactive TCRs. Using the MIRA antigens, annotated TCRs were further analysed by specific ORF or by position within an ORF. Breadth was defined as the number of annotated unique rearrangements divided by the total number of unique productive rearrangements, and depth was defined as the summed frequency of the annotated unique rearrangements. TCR breadth was compared between groups using two-sided Wilcoxon rank-sum tests. This is the immuneACCESS table as TCRdb keeps it, with only in-frame sequences that have V and J called. A part of the clones is gone; compared with another copy, unresolved V genes explain less than half, and the rest is unexplained. From that table come the V and J calls and clone size; the DNA was used to work out D and trimming. Recorded for this sample are about 680,000 clones; 89% of them occurred a single time. Roughly 1.5% of the sample rests with the top ten.

This sample is part of a study of Ad26.COV2.S vaccination and SARS-CoV-2 variants (dated by TCRdb to the early 2020s). The study in broad terms: Vaccine-arm donors came from COV1001, a multicentre, randomized, double-blind, placebo-controlled phase I-IIa trial of Ad26.COV2.S in healthy adults. Ad26.COV2.S was administered intramuscularly at 5 x 10^10 or 1 x 10^11 viral particles, either as a single shot or as two shots given 56 days apart. TCRbeta repertoire sequencing was used to assess the specificity and breadth of SARS-CoV-2-reactive T cell receptors after Ad26.COV2.S vaccination. The TCR-sequenced set comprised roughly 30 samples: around 20 Ad26.COV2.S vaccine recipients, 5 placebo recipients and 8 SARS-CoV-2 convalescent individuals. Trial participants were randomized into five groups of five: low-dose or high-dose Ad26.COV2.S given once or twice, or placebo on both occasions. Investigators remained blinded to trial group allocation during experiments and outcome assessment. The research as a whole found: Comparing responses between vaccine doses or regimens was not something the study was powered to do. Comparable non-spike TCR breadth was observed between vaccine and placebo recipients, consistent with only spike being contained in the vaccine. It was noted by the authors that total T cell responses may have been underestimated by the TCR breadth and depth analyses. Spike-specific TCR breadth was higher in Ad26.COV2.S recipients than in placebo recipients (P = 0.0014). After vaccination, substantial breadth of spike-specific CD8+ and CD4+ T cell responses was reported.

This sample's treatment or condition label indicates: 19 received Ad26.COV2.S at low or high dose, single or two shots; 5 received placebo; per-sample allocation not given. Repertoires of vaccine and placebo recipients were sequenced from samples taken on day 63 after the first injection. Between 29 July and 7 August 2020, Cohort 1b enrolled around 24 adults aged 18-55 years at one site in Boston, USA. Ad26.COV2.S was a replication-incompetent adenovirus type 26 vector expressing a prefusion-stabilized SARS-CoV-2 spike protein from the original Wuhan strain. V loses 0 bases, J loses 2 bases, and the germline ends lie 5 bases apart. Sequences PRHDT (CDR1) and FYEKMQ (CDR2) are obtained from the germline V gene (reference sequence). The CDR3, cysteine through phenylalanine, is 13 amino acids long. Only CDR3 DNA remains: 39 bases, in frame from the first base.

The receptor was isolated from a person between 18 and 59 years old who received the Ad26.COV2.S COVID-19 vaccine or a placebo. The chain is assembled from TRBV13 and TRBJ2-7; TRBD2 is perhaps the D gene, given 5 matching bases. The material was peripheral blood, obtained in a trial of Ad26.COV2.S vaccine versus placebo. The DNA is TGTGCCAGCAGCTTAGGGGAGGCCTACGAGCAGTACTTC. Its product reads: CASSLGEAYEQYF.